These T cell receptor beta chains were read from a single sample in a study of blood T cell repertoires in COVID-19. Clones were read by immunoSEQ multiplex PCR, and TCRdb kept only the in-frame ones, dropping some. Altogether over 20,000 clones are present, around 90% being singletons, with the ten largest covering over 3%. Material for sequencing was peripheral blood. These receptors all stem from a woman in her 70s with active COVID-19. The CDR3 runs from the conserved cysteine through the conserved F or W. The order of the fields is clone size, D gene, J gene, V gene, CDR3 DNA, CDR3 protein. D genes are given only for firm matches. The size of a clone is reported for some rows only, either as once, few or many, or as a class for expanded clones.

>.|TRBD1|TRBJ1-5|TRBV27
TGTGCCAGCAGTTTGGGGACAGAGGTTCTAAATCAGCCCCAGCATTTT
CASSLGTEVLNQPQHF
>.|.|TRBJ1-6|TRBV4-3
TGCGCCAGCAGCCAATCCCAATTTGTTACCCTGGAGTCGTCACCCCTCCACTTT
CASSQSQFVTLESSPLHF
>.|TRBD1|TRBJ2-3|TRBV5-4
TGTGCCAGCAGCGAGGGGACAGGGAACACAGATACGCAGTATTTT
CASSEGTGNTDTQYF
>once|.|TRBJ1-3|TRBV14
TGTGCCAGCAGCCTCTTAGACAGCATCTCTGGAAACACCATATATTTT
CASSLLDSISGNTIYF
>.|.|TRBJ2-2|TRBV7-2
TGTGCCAAACGGGAAAACACCGGGGAGCTGTTTTTT
CAKRENTGELFF
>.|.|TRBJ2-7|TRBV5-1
TGCGCCAGCAGCATACAGGGTACCACCACCGAGCAGTACTTC
CASSIQGTTTEQYF
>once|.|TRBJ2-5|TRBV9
TGTGCCAGCAGCTCACAAGGGGGGGTAAAGGAGACCCAGTACTTC
CASSSQGGVKETQYF
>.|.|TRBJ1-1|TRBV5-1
TGCGCCAGCAGCTTGGGACTTGAAGCTTTCTTT
CASSLGLEAFF
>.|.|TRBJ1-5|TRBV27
TGTGCCAGCAGTTTGAGTTATAGCAATCAGCCCCAGCATTTT
CASSLSYSNQPQHF
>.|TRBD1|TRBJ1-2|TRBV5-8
TGTGCCAGCAGCTTTGGCAGGGGGAGCTATGGCTACACCTTC
CASSFGRGSYGYTF
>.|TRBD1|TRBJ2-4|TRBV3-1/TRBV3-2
TGTGCCAGCAGCCACTCGGACAGGGGGAACATTCAGTACTTC
CASSHSDRGNIQYF
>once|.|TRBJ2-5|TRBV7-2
TGTGCCAGCAGCTTAGAATCGTCGTACCAAGAGACCCAGTACTTC
CASSLESSYQETQYF
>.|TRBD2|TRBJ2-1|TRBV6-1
TGTGCCAGCAGTGAGGGGACTAGCGGTGCCAATGAGCAGTTCTTC
CASSEGTSGANEQFF
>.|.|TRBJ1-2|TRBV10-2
TGCGCCAGCAGGACAGGAGGTGACACTAACTATGGCTACACCTTC
CASRTGGDTNYGYTF
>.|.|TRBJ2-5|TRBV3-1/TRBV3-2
TGTGCCAGCAGCCTACTCGGGTACCAAGAGACCCAGTACTTC
CASSLLGYQETQYF
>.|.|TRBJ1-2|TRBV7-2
TGTGCCAGCAGCTTAATGTCGGACACCTACTATGGCTACACCTTC
CASSLMSDTYYGYTF
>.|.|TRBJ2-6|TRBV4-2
TGTGCCAGCAGTCACGCGTCTGGGGCCAACGTCCTGACTTTC
CASSHASGANVLTF
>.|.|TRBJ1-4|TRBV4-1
TGCGCCAGCAGCCAAGAACTAGGGGGAATGGGTGAAAAACTGTTTTTT
CASSQELGGMGEKLFF
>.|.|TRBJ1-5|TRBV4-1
TGCGCCAGCAGCCAAAGTCAGGTGGTGGTCGGTCAGCCCCAGCATTTT
CASSQSQVVVGQPQHF
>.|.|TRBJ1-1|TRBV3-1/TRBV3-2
TGTGCCAGCAGCCACCGGGACAAGTACACTGAAGCTTTCTTT
CASSHRDKYTEAFF
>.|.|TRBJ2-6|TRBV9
TGTGCCAGCGGCAAACCTGGGGCCAACGTCCTGACTTTC
CASGKPGANVLTF
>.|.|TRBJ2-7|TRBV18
TGTGCCAGCTCACCACTGGGCAGGGGATACGAGCAGTACTTC
CASSPLGRGYEQYF
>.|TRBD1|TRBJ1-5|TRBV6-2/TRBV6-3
TGTGCCAGCAGTTACCAGGGGGATATTCAGCCCCAGCATTTT
CASSYQGDIQPQHF
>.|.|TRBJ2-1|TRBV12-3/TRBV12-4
TGTGCCAGCAGGGGGCTCAATGAGCAGTTCTTC
CASRGLNEQFF
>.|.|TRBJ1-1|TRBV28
TGTGCCAGCAGCCCACTGACACAGAGGGCTCGTAACACTGAAGCTTTCTTT
CASSPLTQRARNTEAFF
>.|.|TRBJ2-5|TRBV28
TGTGCCAGCAGTTTAGGAGGGACCCAAGAGACCCAGTACTTC
CASSLGGTQETQYF
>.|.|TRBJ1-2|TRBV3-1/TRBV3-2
TGTGCCAGCAGCCACCCGCAGACGGAGGGTGGCTACACCTTC
CASSHPQTEGGYTF
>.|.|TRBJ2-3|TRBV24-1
TGTGCCACCAGTGATTGGAGGGACAGAGGGAGGCTCACAGATACGCAGTATTTT
CATSDWRDRGRLTDTQYF
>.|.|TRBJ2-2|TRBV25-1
TGTGCCAGCAGTTGGGGGGATGGGGAGCTGTTTTTT
CASSWGDGELFF
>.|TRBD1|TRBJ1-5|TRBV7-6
TGTGCCAGCAGCTTAGGGGACAGGGGAAATCAGCCCCAGCATTTT
CASSLGDRGNQPQHF
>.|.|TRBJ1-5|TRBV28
TGTGCCAGCAGGGGACTGGCGGGTAGCAATCAGCCCCAGCATTTT
CASRGLAGSNQPQHF
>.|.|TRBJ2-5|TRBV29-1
TGCAGCGTTGATGGGGGCAGGGGTTTGCAAGAGACCCAGTACTTC
CSVDGGRGLQETQYF
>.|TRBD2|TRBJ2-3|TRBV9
TGTGCCAGCAGCGTAGCTGAGACTAGCTTCACAGATACGCAGTATTTT
CASSVAETSFTDTQYF
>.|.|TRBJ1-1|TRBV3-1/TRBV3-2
TGTGCCAGCAGCCAAGAAGGGGGTTGGGGTGAAGCTTTCTTT
CASSQEGGWGEAFF
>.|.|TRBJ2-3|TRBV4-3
TGCGCCAGCAGCCAAAACCGCGTGGTCGGGGGGCTCGCCGGCACAGATACGCAGTATTTT
CASSQNRVVGGLAGTDTQYF
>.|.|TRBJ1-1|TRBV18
TGTGCCAGCTCACCCCAGGGCAGTTGGGGCACTGAAGCTTTCTTT
CASSPQGSWGTEAFF
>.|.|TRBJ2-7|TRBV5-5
TGTGCCAGCAGCTTGCTTTACAGGACGAGCTACGAGCAGTACTTC
CASSLLYRTSYEQYF
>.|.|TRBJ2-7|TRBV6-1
TGTGCCAGCAGTGAAGCGGGAGGTCGGGGCGAGCAGTACTTC
CASSEAGGRGEQYF
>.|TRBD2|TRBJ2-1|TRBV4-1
TGCGCCAGCAGCTCCCGAACTAGCGGGAGCTCCAGTTCCTACAATGAGCAGTTCTTC
CASSSRTSGSSSSYNEQFF
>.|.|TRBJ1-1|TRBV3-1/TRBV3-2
TGTGCCAGCAGCCTTATGAACACTGAAGCTTTCTTT
CASSLMNTEAFF
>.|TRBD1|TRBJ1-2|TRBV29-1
TGCAGCGTTGAAGGGGACAGGGGGGATTATGGCTACACCTTC
CSVEGDRGDYGYTF
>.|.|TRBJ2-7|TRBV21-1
TGTGCCAGCAGCAAAGAGCCGGGACTGGAGCTAAGTGAGTACTTC
CASSKEPGLELSEYF
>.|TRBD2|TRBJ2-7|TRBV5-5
TGTGCCAGCAACGGGGGGTCAGGGAGGTCCTACGAGCAGTACTTC
CASNGGSGRSYEQYF
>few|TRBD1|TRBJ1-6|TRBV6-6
TGTGCCAGCAGTTCCGGACAGGGAGGCTCACCCCTCCACTTT
CASSSGQGGSPLHF
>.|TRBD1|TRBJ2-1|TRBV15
TGTGCCACCAGCAGGGACAGGGGCTACAATGAGCAGTTCTTC
CATSRDRGYNEQFF
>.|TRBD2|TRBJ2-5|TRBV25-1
TGTGCCAGCAGTGAATCCCGGGCTAGCGGGAGAGAGACCCAGTACTTC
CASSESRASGRETQYF
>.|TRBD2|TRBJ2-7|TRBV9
TGTGCCAGCAGCCCCCGGGCCGGGACTAGCGGCTACGAGCAGTACTTC
CASSPRAGTSGYEQYF
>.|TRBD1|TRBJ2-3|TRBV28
TGTGCCAGCAGTTTTCGTGGGACAGGGCGGTCGGATACGCAGTATTTT
CASSFRGTGRSDTQYF